The 27 T cell receptor beta chains below were found in one sample sequenced in a study of cytomegalovirus exposure and HLA in healthy donors (dated by TCRdb to 2017 to 2019). Receptors were amplified or captured by the immunoSEQ multiplex PCR assay. A mixture of 60 forward primers for TCR Vbeta segments and 13 reverse primers for TCR Jbeta segments was used in the multiplex PCR. TCRdb took over this immuneACCESS table, retaining in-frame rearrangements with V and J assigned. Such tables are incomplete; in checked studies, under half of the missing clones stem from an unresolved V gene, and the remainder is unexplained. The sample table contains about 120,000 clones; only one count was recorded for about three quarters of them. The top ten constitute approximately 3.8% of the sample. The source material was PBMCs. All receptors derive from a man in his thirties or forties in good health and CMV-seronegative.

The chain combines TRBV10-3 with TRBJ1-1; TRBD1 matches at 7 bases. Germline V lookup: CDR1 ENHRY, CDR2 SYGVKD. J was trimmed by 4 bases and V by 6 bases; bases with no gene match: 5. The CDR3 loop spans 13 amino acids. Here the CDR3 DNA reads TGTGCCATCAGGTTACAGGGGACCACTGAAGCTTTCTTT. Protein sequence: CAIRLQGTTEAFF.

This clone was detected a few times. This chain uses TRBV5-1 with TRBJ2-1, with a weak D call TRBD1 (6 bases). Between the trimmed V and J ends, which lost 0 bases and 4 bases, there was a span of 11 bases. Germline lookup yields CDR1 SGHRS and CDR2 YFSETQ. There are 15 residues in the CDR3. The CDR3 loop reads CASSLAGTQYNEQFF. The CDR3 DNA reads as TGCGCCAGCAGCTTGGCCGGGACACAATACAATGAGCAGTTCTTC.

The sample holds a few counts of this clone. The chain couples TRBV2 to TRBJ2-1; 9 bases map to TRBD2. This CDR3 has 15 residues. The germline V gene encodes CDR1 SNHLY and CDR2 FYNNEI. The J segment lost 4 bases and the V segment lost 2 bases, leaving 3 bases of the junction unmatched. The CDR3, as DNA: TGTGCCAGCAGTGAAAAAGCGGGGGGTTACAATGAGCAGTTCTTC. Protein sequence: CASSEKAGGYNEQFF.

This chain uses TRBV5-1 with TRBJ2-5; 10 bases fit TRBD1. Trimming cost V 4 bases and J 3 bases; bases outside gene matches: 6. Per the germline V gene, CDR1 is SGHRS and CDR2 is YFSETQ. The CDR3 extends over 15 amino acids. CDR3 residues: CASSRGDRGKETQYF. The DNA for the CDR3 is TGCGCCAGCAGCCGAGGGGACAGGGGAAAAGAGACCCAGTACTTC. The complete variable domain, with remaining parts taken from reference TRBV5-1 and TRBJ2-5, reads KAGVTQTPRYLIKTRGQQVTLSCSPISGHRSVSWYQQTPGQGLQFLFEYFSETQRNKGNFPGRFSGRQFSNSRSEMNVSTLELGDSALYLCASSRGDRGKETQYFGPGTRLLVL.

The rearrangement uses TRBV13 and TRBJ2-7; D is uncertain. The CDR3 contains 11 residues. The germline gives CDR1 PRHDT, CDR2 FYEKMQ (reference sequence). Trimming pared 4 bases from V and 1 base from J, leaving 2 bases between. For the CDR3, the DNA is TGTGCCAGCAGCTCTTCCTACGAGCAGTACTTC. Residues: CASSSSYEQYF. Variable domain in full (rest from reference TRBV13 and TRBJ2-7): AAGVIQSPRHLIKEKRETATLKCYPIPRHDTVYWYQQGPGQDPQFLISFYEKMQSDKGSIPDRFSAQQFSDYHSELNMSSLELGDSALYFCASSSSYEQYFGPGTRLTVT.

The CDR3, as DNA: TGTGCCTGGAGTAGGGGACAGGTGAACACTGAAGCTTTCTTT. It translates to CAWSRGQVNTEAFF. J is TRBJ1-1 and V is TRBV30, with TRBD1 matching over 8 bases. V lost 2 bases and J lost 0; bases outside the gene matches: 2. Germline values: CDR1 GTSNPN, CDR2 SVGIG (reference sequence). This CDR3 spans 14 amino acids.

The chain links TRBV18 to TRBJ2-5; D is ambiguous. This CDR3 has 15 amino acids. Germline V CDR1 and CDR2: KGHSH, LQKENI. Deletions cut 2 bases from V and 5 bases from J, with 15 bases between. The CDR3 DNA follows: TGTGCCAGCTCACCAACGCAGGTTTCTTGGGAGACCCAGTACTTC. It codes for CASSPTQVSWETQYF.

The genes are TRBV6-1 and TRBJ2-5; a possible D gene is TRBD2 (5 bases). Deletions cut 4 bases from V and 2 bases from J, with 17 bases between. Germline V gene lookup returns CDR1 MNHNS and CDR2 SASEGT. This CDR3 contains 16 residues. Here the CDR3 DNA reads TGTGCCAGCAGTGGGGCGAAGGAGAGGGATCAAGAGACCCAGTACTTC. This sequence encodes CASSGAKERDQETQYF.

The chain uses TRBV5-5 and TRBJ2-6; D possibly corresponds to TRBD1 (5 bases). The V end lost 6 bases, the J end lost 2 bases, and 9 bases lay between the germline ends. Germline lookup yields CDR1 SGHKS and CDR2 YYEKEE (reference sequence). The CDR3 consists of 14 residues. CDR3 DNA: TGTGCCAGCATAGGGGTCCCTGGGGCCAACGTCCTGACTTTC. It yields the protein CASIGVPGANVLTF.

This chain links TRBV28 with TRBJ1-3; D unresolved. The CDR3 length is 14 residues. The germline gives CDR1 MDHEN, CDR2 SYDVKM. Between the trimmed V and J ends, which lost 8 bases and 0 bases, there was a span of 11 bases. The CDR3 region has the DNA TGTGCCAGCGGGCGGGAGCCCTCTGGAAACACCATATATTTT. Protein sequence: CASGREPSGNTIYF. Full variable domain (outside the CDR3, taken from reference TRBV28 and TRBJ1-3): DVKVTQSSRYLVKRTGEKVFLECVQDMDHENMFWYRQDPGLGLRLIYFSYDVKMKEKGDIPEGYSVSREKKERFSLILESASTNQTSMYLCASGREPSGNTIYFGEGSWLTVV.

The chain joins TRBV27 to TRBJ1-1; D possibly corresponds to TRBD1 (5 bases). V lost 2 bases to trimming and J lost 4 bases, with 14 bases between them. The CDR3 is 15 amino acids. Germline V gives CDR1 MNHEY, CDR2 SMNVEV (reference sequence). In nucleotides, the CDR3 is TGTGCCAGCAGTTTAAGTCGGGGGTTGATCACTGAAGCTTTCTTT. It translates to CASSLSRGLITEAFF.

This sequence joins TRBV4-1 and TRBJ2-5, with D possibly TRBD1 on 8 matching bases. The better agreement between TRBJ2-7 and the DNA end casts doubt on the J call. Germline V gene data show CDR1 as MGHRA and CDR2 as YSYEKL. This CDR3 has 15 amino acids. The CDR3 sequence: CASSQVTGGAYEQYF. For the CDR3, the DNA is TGCGCCAGCAGCCAAGTTACAGGGGGGGCCTACGAGCAGTACTTC.

V and J are TRBV29-1 and TRBJ1-1, with TRBD1 matching over 8 bases. V lost 5 bases to trimming and J lost 2 bases; unmatched junction nucleotides: 4. CDR3 length: 13 residues. Germline V gene lookup returns CDR1 SQVTM and CDR2 ANQGSEA. CDR3 protein: CSVRGQGNTEAFF. The CDR3 nucleotides are TGCAGCGTTCGAGGACAGGGTAACACTGAAGCTTTCTTT. Drawing the rest from reference TRBV29-1 and TRBJ1-1, the complete variable domain is SAVISQKPSRDICQRGTSLTIQCQVDSQVTMMFWYRQQPGQSLTLIATANQGSEATYESGFVIDKFPISRPNLTFSTLTVSNMSPEDSSIYLCSVRGQGNTEAFFGQGTRLTVV.

J is TRBJ2-1 and V is TRBV5-1; 9 bases agree with TRBD1. The CDR3 is made up of 15 amino acids. Per the germline V gene, CDR1 is SGHRS and CDR2 is YFSETQ. J lost 4 bases, V lost 0 bases, and 2 bases had no gene match. The CDR3: CASSLEGQGYNEQFF. The CDR3 bases are TGCGCCAGCAGCTTGGAGGGACAGGGTTACAATGAGCAGTTCTTC. Looking up the rest from reference TRBV5-1 and TRBJ2-1 gives the full variable domain: KAGVTQTPRYLIKTRGQQVTLSCSPISGHRSVSWYQQTPGQGLQFLFEYFSETQRNKGNFPGRFSGRQFSNSRSEMNVSTLELGDSALYLCASSLEGQGYNEQFFGPGTRLTVL.

Details on this clone: The junction departs from the called germline gene at one end, perhaps through a read error. The rearrangement joins TRBV7-9 to TRBJ2-5; 8 nucleotides match TRBD2. In germline, CDR1 is SEHNR, CDR2 FQNEAQ (reference sequence). CDR3 length: 19 residues. The CDR3 sequence: CSSSSPFPGGAKSKETQYF. The DNA for the CDR3 is TGTTCCAGCAGCTCTCCCTTCCCCGGGGGGGCCAAATCTAAAGAGACCCAGTACTTC.

The J gene is TRBJ2-7, the V gene TRBV27; TRBD2 is a possible D gene (7 bases). Germline assignment: CDR1 MNHEY and CDR2 SMNVEV (reference sequence). V was clipped by 9 bases and J by 4 bases, with 16 bases between them. The CDR3 is 13 amino acids. The CDR3 region is CASTGGEPYEQYF. The CDR3 region has the DNA TGTGCCAGTACGGGGGGCGAACCGTACGAGCAGTACTTC.

There are a few counts of this clone. The chain joins TRBV18 to TRBJ2-2; 8 bases are a match to TRBD2. The CDR3 contains 17 residues. Germline-derived CDR1 and CDR2 are KGHSH and LQKENI. V gave up 1 base and J gave up 0 bases; unmatched junction bases: 4. CDR3 nucleotide sequence: TGTGCCAGCTCACCACTAAATAGCGGGGCGAACACCGGGGAGCTGTTTTTT. Translation gives CASSPLNSGANTGELFF.

The V and J genes are TRBV6-4 and TRBJ2-3, with D unresolved. V lost 4 bases to trimming and J lost 3 bases, with 8 bases between them. The CDR3 is 13 residues long. The germline V gene has CDR1 MRHNA and CDR2 SNTAGT. The CDR3 loop is CASSGSRTDTQYF. Here the CDR3 DNA reads TGTGCCAGCAGTGGCTCACGGACAGATACGCAGTATTTT.

The genes are TRBV10-1 and TRBJ1-5; D not resolved. This CDR3 has 13 residues. The germline V gene encodes CDR1 WNHNN and CDR2 SYGVQD (reference sequence). Trimming left V 6 bases short and J 7 bases short, with 13 bases between. The CDR3 DNA follows: TGCGCCAGCAGCCCAAGCCCAGGCCAGCCCCAGCATTTT. Its translation: CASSPSPGQPQHF.

The chain combines TRBV7-2 with TRBJ2-5; the match to TRBD2 covers 12 bases. The V and J ends lost 0 bases and 5 bases, in that order; junction bases with no gene match: 4. From germline, CDR1 is SGHTA and CDR2 FQGNSA. The CDR3 is made up of 16 amino acids. The CDR3 bases are TGTGCCAGCAGCTTAGCGCGAACTAGCGGGGGGGAGACCCAGTACTTC. As protein: CASSLARTSGGETQYF.

The V call is TRBV19, the J call TRBJ2-7; perhaps TRBD1 as D (5 bases). The V gene lost 3 bases and the J gene lost 4 bases, with 10 bases spanning the gap. In germline, CDR1 is LNHDA, CDR2 SQIVND (reference sequence). This CDR3 is built from 13 residues. CDR3 sequence (DNA): TGTGCCAGTAGTATTTTTAGGGGATACGAGCAGTACTTC. Residues: CASSIFRGYEQYF.

V and J are TRBV11-2 and TRBJ2-3, with D hard to call. CDR3 length: 12 amino acids. CDR1 and CDR2 from the germline V gene are SGHAT and FQNNGV. V gave up 4 bases and J gave up 4 bases, with 6 bases separating them. As DNA, the CDR3 is TGTGCCAGCAGCTCATCCCCAGATACGCAGTATTTT. It codes for CASSSSPDTQYF.

This clone was seen only a few times. This chain links TRBV19 with TRBJ1-2, with TRBD1 matching 7 bases. V lost 5 bases, J lost 4 bases, and 7 bases stayed unmatched. Germline-derived CDR1 and CDR2 are LNHDA and SQIVND (reference sequence). This CDR3 has 14 amino acids. CDR3 DNA: TGTGCCAGTAGTCCCAGGGACAGCCCCTATGGCTACACCTTC. This sequence encodes CASSPRDSPYGYTF.

The rearrangement uses TRBV30 and TRBJ1-2, with unresolved D. The V gene lost 6 bases and the J gene lost 7 bases, with 18 bases spanning the gap. Germline V gives CDR1 GTSNPN, CDR2 SVGIG (reference sequence). This CDR3 is 13 amino acids long. DNA of the CDR3: TGTGCCTGCCCGCGGAGTAGTAAAGGTGGCTACACCTTC. Encoded protein: CACPRSSKGGYTF.

A note on this clone: The junction departs from the called germline gene at one end, perhaps through a read error. The chain combines TRBV2 with TRBJ1-4; D is unclear. CDR1 and CDR2 (germline): SNHLY, FYNNEI. The CDR3 runs to 13 residues. This CDR3 is CASSEGREGKLFF. CDR3 nucleotides: TGCGCCAGCAGTGAAGGACGGGAGGGAAAACTGTTTTTT.

The chain employs TRBV5-4 and TRBJ2-1, with 12 bases identical to TRBD2. The CDR3 has 16 amino acids. Germline CDR1 and CDR2: SGHNT and YYREEE (reference sequence). The trim removed 3 bases at V and 10 bases at J, leaving 11 bases unmatched. The CDR3 sequence: CASSWGSSGGALEQFF. CDR3 in DNA: TGTGCCAGCAGCTGGGGGTCTAGCGGGGGGGCACTGGAGCAGTTCTTC.

The chain has TRBV9 and TRBJ1-2, with D possibly being TRBD1 (5 bases). The CDR3 totals 13 residues. V was shortened by 0 bases and J by 5 bases, with 8 bases between the two germline ends. Germline V gene data show CDR1 as SGDLS and CDR2 as YYNGEE. The CDR3 coding sequence is TGTGCCAGCAGCGTAGGGGGGGAATATGGCTACACCTTC. It encodes CASSVGGEYGYTF.